The text below deals with one TCR beta chain. TCRdb's copy holds only in-frame clones and misses some; the assay was immunoSEQ multiplex PCR. This table has roughly 43,000 clones, under 85% appearing once. Trimming left V 5 bases short and J 7 bases short, with 18 bases between. The CDR3 runs to 15 residues. Germline CDR1 and CDR2: SGHTA and FQGNSA. These data come from a study of blood T cell repertoires in COVID-19. The TCR comes from a woman aged 80 or over with acute or convalescent COVID-19. Sequenced material: peripheral blood. The genes are TRBV7-2 and TRBJ1-5, with D possibly being TRBD1 (5 bases). The CDR3 nucleotides read TGTGCCAGCAGCCCCTTGGGAGGGACCAGACAGCCCCAGCATTTT. This translates into CASSPLGGTRQPQHF.